This T cell receptor (beta chain) derives from a study of T-cell reconstitution after alpha-beta-depleted transplantation in children. This clonotype was recorded at least ten times. TCRbeta library construction was performed incorporating unique molecular identifiers. MiXCR, run by TCRdb on the PCR reads, gives a single entry per CDR3 protein. The profile shows roughly 170,000 distinct CDR3 sequences, approximately 6.6% of them singletons. This CDR3 has 13 amino acids. Germline values: CDR1 MGHDK, CDR2 SYGVNS. V was cut by 3 bases and J by 2 bases, with 2 bases left in between. The receptor comes from a human donor who donated a stem cell graft to a child with Wiskott-Aldrich syndrome. The starting material was PBMCs from the stem cell graft donor, obtained from the stem cell graft. The chain recombines TRBV25-1 with TRBJ2-6, with unresolved D. The DNA of the CDR3 is TGTGCCAGCAGTGAGGCTGGGGCCAACGTCCTGACTTTC. Translated, it gives CASSEAGANVLTF.